The 16 T cell receptor beta chains below come from one sample, sequenced in a study of blood T cell repertoires in COVID-19. The method was immunoSEQ multiplex PCR; TCRdb's version includes in-frame clones alone and lacks a portion of them. The sample records roughly 280,000 clones, 75% to 90% being singletons. Sequenced material: PBMCs or T cells enriched from blood (not recorded which). The receptors derive from a young woman who had recovered from COVID-19.

This chain uses TRBV2 with TRBJ2-2; D gene ambiguous. V was trimmed by 4 bases and J by 1 base, leaving 13 bases between them. Germline V gene sequence: CDR1 SNHLY, CDR2 FYNNEI. The CDR3 runs 16 residues. The CDR3 sequence: CASSVVSGRNTGELFF. In nucleotides, the CDR3 is TGTGCCAGCAGTGTGGTATCAGGCCGGAACACCGGGGAGCTGTTTTTT.

The V and J genes are TRBV6-1 and TRBJ1-2; perhaps TRBD1 as D (5 bases). The CDR3 consists of 15 residues. The germline gives CDR1 MNHNS, CDR2 SASEGT. V lost 3 bases and J 4 bases, leaving 15 bases between the germline ends. The CDR3 protein is CASSETPRQRYGYTF. DNA for the CDR3: TGTGCCAGCAGTGAGACCCCTAGACAGCGCTATGGCTACACCTTC.

The rearrangement links TRBV4-2 to TRBJ2-7; 11 bases are a match to TRBD2. The CDR3 covers 17 residues. Germline loops: CDR1 LGHNA, CDR2 YNFKEQ. V was clipped by 1 base and J by 2 bases; unmatched bases: 7. CDR3 protein: CASSQASSGGTTYEQYF. CDR3 in DNA: TGTGCCAGCAGCCAAGCGTCTAGCGGGGGGACGACCTACGAGCAGTACTTC.

In its sample, this clone was seen a few times. The gene calls are TRBV7-8 and TRBJ1-1; D not resolved. V was trimmed by 1 base and J by 3 bases, leaving 12 bases between them. This CDR3 region has 15 residues. CDR1 and CDR2 (germline): SGHVS, FQNEAQ. This CDR3 reads CASSLVEGWDTEAFF. CDR3 nucleotide sequence: TGTGCCAGCAGCTTAGTGGAGGGATGGGACACTGAAGCTTTCTTT. Full variable domain (outside the CDR3, taken from reference TRBV7-8 and TRBJ1-1): GAGVSQSPRYKVAKRGQDVALRCDPISGHVSLFWYQQALGQGPEFLTYFQNEAQLDKSGLPSDRFFAERPEGSVSTLKIQRTQQEDSAVYLCASSLVEGWDTEAFFGQGTRLTVV.

For this clone: At one of its ends the junction is not consistent with the germline gene, which may arise from a read error. The chain recombines TRBV7-7 with TRBJ1-4; tentative D call: TRBD1 (6 bases). This CDR3 is 14 amino acids long. Germline V gene sequence: CDR1 SSHAT, CDR2 FNYEAQ (reference sequence). The CDR3 bases are TGTGCTAGCAGCATGGGGGCTGCTAATGAAAAACTGTTTTTT. It yields the protein CASSMGAANEKLFF.

V is TRBV19 and J is TRBJ1-1; 10 nucleotides agree with TRBD1. Germline CDR1 is LNHDA and CDR2 is SQIVND (reference sequence). The CDR3 totals 16 residues. Germline trimming cut 6 bases from V and 0 bases from J; bases unmatched to any gene: 7. CDR3 residues: CASSPGQGYMNTEAFF. The CDR3 coding sequence is TGTGCCAGTAGCCCGGGACAGGGGTATATGAACACTGAAGCTTTCTTT.

The CDR3 loop is CASSPSRVMNTEAFF. CDR3 DNA sequence: TGTGCCAGCAGTCCGTCCAGGGTAATGAACACTGAAGCTTTCTTT. V and J are TRBV28 and TRBJ1-1; D is possibly TRBD1 (5 bases). This CDR3 has 15 amino acids. With 5 bases removed from V and 0 bases from J, the gap between germline ends came to 13 bases. The germline V gene encodes CDR1 MDHEN and CDR2 SYDVKM.

J is TRBJ2-2 and V is TRBV28; D is perhaps TRBD1 (5 bases). This CDR3 has 13 residues. Between the trimmed V and J ends, which lost 6 bases and 6 bases, there was a span of 11 bases. CDR1 is MDHEN, CDR2 SYDVKM, per germline. CDR3 protein: CASRAGASGELFF. CDR3 DNA sequence: TGTGCCAGCAGGGCTGGGGCGTCCGGGGAGCTGTTTTTT.

The chain has TRBV6-2 or TRBV6-3 and TRBJ1-4, with a possible D match to TRBD1 (6 bases). This CDR3 has 16 residues. The V end was cut by 2 bases, the J end by 3 bases, with 13 bases between. CDR1 is MNHEY, CDR2 SVGEGT, per germline. The CDR3: CASSYPQGLPNEKLFF. The CDR3 DNA reads as TGTGCCAGCAGTTACCCACAGGGATTACCTAATGAAAAACTGTTTTTT.

With regard to this clone: Other nucleotide sequences from this sample produce the same CDR3. The J gene is TRBJ2-7, the V gene TRBV3-1 (or the pseudogene TRBV3-2); no reliable D call. The germline V and J ends were trimmed by 1 base and 4 bases, with 5 bases remaining between them. The CDR3 consists of 12 residues. Germline V gene lookup returns CDR1 LGHDT and CDR2 YNNKEL (reference sequence). The CDR3 DNA sequence: TGTGCCAGCAGCCAAGTCCGGTACGAGCAGTACTTC. It specifies CASSQVRYEQYF.

This chain connects TRBV20-1 to TRBJ2-5; 7 nucleotides align to TRBD2. V dropped 7 bases and J dropped 2; count of bases not matched to a gene: 1. This CDR3 spans 11 amino acids. The V gene's germline CDR1 is DFQATT and CDR2 SNEGSKA (reference sequence). Written as DNA, the CDR3 is TGCAGTGTCGGGGGGCAAGAGACCCAGTACTTC. It yields the protein CSVGGQETQYF.

The CDR3, as DNA: TGTGCCAGCTCACGGGACAGGGCGGCAGATACGCAGTATTTT. This codes for CASSRDRAADTQYF. J is TRBJ2-3 and V is TRBV18; 9 bases line up with TRBD1. The junction had 3 bases not matched to a gene; V was cut back by 4 bases and J by 4 bases. From germline, CDR1 is KGHSH and CDR2 LQKENI. CDR3 length: 14 residues.

The rearrangement links TRBV5-1 to TRBJ1-2; D ambiguous. CDR1 and CDR2 (germline): SGHRS, YFSETQ. The CDR3 sequence is 16 residues long. V lost 2 bases, J lost 0 bases, and 14 bases lay in between. The CDR3 protein is CASSLGRAGTNYGYTF. The CDR3, as DNA: TGCGCCAGCAGCTTAGGGAGGGCCGGGACTAACTATGGCTACACCTTC.

The gene calls are TRBV28 and TRBJ1-2, with a possible D match to TRBD1 (6 bases). V was trimmed by 5 bases and J by 8 bases, leaving 15 bases between them. The CDR3 sequence is 13 residues long. The germline V gene has CDR1 MDHEN and CDR2 SYDVKM. The CDR3 region is CASSLLTGGGYTF. The CDR3 coding sequence is TGTGCCAGCAGTCTACTGACAGGCGGAGGCTACACCTTC.

The CDR3 region is CASSRGNTIYF. The CDR3 DNA is TGTGCCAGCAGCCGTGGAAACACCATATATTTT. The chain joins TRBV7-9 to TRBJ1-3; D is unresolved. Germline lookup yields CDR1 SEHNR and CDR2 FQNEAQ (reference sequence). The ends were cut back, 5 bases at V and 3 bases at J, with 2 bases in the middle. The CDR3 runs to 11 residues.

This chain connects TRBV3-1 (or the pseudogene TRBV3-2) to TRBJ1-1; D unresolved. Germline CDR1 and CDR2: LGHDT and YNNKEL (reference sequence). Trimming removed 4 bases from V and 0 bases from J, with 12 bases in between. CDR3 length: 15 amino acids. The CDR3 region is CASSPQSGLNTEAFF. The CDR3 DNA follows: TGTGCCAGCAGCCCCCAGAGCGGGCTGAACACTGAAGCTTTCTTT.